One sample yielded the 17 T cell receptor beta chains listed below, sequenced in a study of tumor-infiltrating lymphocytes in localized non-small cell lung cancer. Data came from immunoSEQ multiplex PCR; TCRdb stores just in-frame clones and leaves some out. The sample lists approximately 6,900 clones, approximately 69% occurring once. The sample comprised lung tumor tissue. Receptors originate from a human donor with non-small cell lung cancer.

J is TRBJ1-1 and V is TRBV5-1; D unresolved. V was cut by 0 bases and J by 1 base, with 7 bases left in between. This CDR3 is built from 14 residues. The V gene's germline CDR1 is SGHRS and CDR2 YFSETQ. The CDR3 protein is CASSLDRGNTEAFF. The CDR3 region has the DNA TGCGCCAGCAGCTTGGATCGGGGGAACACTGAAGCTTTCTTT. The variable domain in full, completed from reference TRBV5-1 and TRBJ1-1, reads KAGVTQTPRYLIKTRGQQVTLSCSPISGHRSVSWYQQTPGQGLQFLFEYFSETQRNKGNFPGRFSGRQFSNSRSEMNVSTLELGDSALYLCASSLDRGNTEAFFGQGTRLTVV.

This clone occurred a few times. This sequence joins TRBV27 and TRBJ2-2; either TRBD1 or TRBD2 may fit D (5 bases each). Trimming pared 5 bases from V and 0 bases from J, leaving 10 bases between. The CDR3 spans 15 residues. Germline V CDR1 and CDR2: MNHEY, SMNVEV (reference sequence). The CDR3, as DNA: TGTGCCAGCAGTCGGTGGGGGTCGAACACCGGGGAGCTGTTTTTT. It encodes CASSRWGSNTGELFF.

The chain links TRBV4-1 to TRBJ2-7; D call uncertain. Trimming took off 3 bases at V and 1 base at J, with 7 bases between the two ends. Germline CDR1 reads MGHRA; CDR2 reads YSYEKL. This CDR3 spans 13 amino acids. The CDR3 spells CASSQSGSYEQYF. The CDR3 DNA is TGCGCCAGCAGCCAGTCCGGTTCCTACGAGCAGTACTTC.

In this sample, this clone turned up once. The rearrangement links TRBV5-1 to TRBJ1-6; a weak D match, TRBD1 (5 bases). This CDR3 spans 16 amino acids. CDR1 is SGHRS and CDR2 is YFSETQ in the germline V gene. V lost 4 bases and J lost 7, with 18 bases in between. Here the CDR3 DNA reads TGCGCCAGCAGCCTCGGCGGAGGGGATGGCAATTCACCCCTCCACTTT. This codes for CASSLGGGDGNSPLHF.

The chain is built from TRBV7-2 and TRBJ2-5; 8 bases map to TRBD2. CDR3 size: 14 residues. Germline V gives CDR1 SGHTA, CDR2 FQGNSA. J was trimmed by 4 bases and V by 2 bases; bases with no gene match: 3. For the CDR3, the DNA is TGTGCCAGCAGCTTACCGAGCGGGGGAGAGACCCAGTACTTC. Amino acids: CASSLPSGGETQYF.

This clone was seen only once. J is TRBJ1-1 and V is TRBV27; possible D gene TRBD1, 6 bases. The CDR3 spans 14 residues. Germline V lookup: CDR1 MNHEY, CDR2 SMNVEV (reference sequence). V was cut by 4 bases and J by 8 bases, with 17 bases left in between. As DNA, the CDR3 is TGTGCCAGCAGTTCTGAAACAGGGACTACAGAAGCTTTCTTT. It yields the protein CASSSETGTTEAFF.

V gene TRBV6-5 combines with J gene TRBJ2-3; D unclear. The germline gives CDR1 MNHEY, CDR2 SVGAGI. The CDR3 covers 12 residues. The germline V and J ends were trimmed by 6 bases and 4 bases, with 8 bases remaining between them. The CDR3 DNA follows: TGTGCCAGCAGCCCAAACTCAGATACGCAGTATTTT. Its translation is CASSPNSDTQYF.

The V gene is TRBV5-6, the J gene TRBJ2-1; D remains unclear. The CDR3 is 11 amino acids. V lost 2 bases, J lost 7 bases, and 4 bases lay in between. Germline CDR1 is SGHDT and CDR2 is YYEEEE. The CDR3 nucleotides read TGTGCCAGCAGCTTTGGTAATGAGCAGTTCTTC. Amino acids: CASSFGNEQFF.

The chain links TRBV6-1 to TRBJ1-5, with D unclear. V was clipped by 6 bases and J by 11 bases, with 23 bases between them. Germline assignment: CDR1 MNHNS and CDR2 SASEGT. The CDR3 runs 15 residues. The CDR3 region is CASSHPKLPLWTQHF. CDR3 bases: TGTGCCAGCAGCCACCCCAAGCTTCCCCTTTGGACCCAGCATTTT.

The genes are TRBV19 and TRBJ1-4; D remains ambiguous. The V gene's germline CDR1 is LNHDA and CDR2 SQIVND (reference sequence). This CDR3 is built from 13 residues. Deletions cut 6 bases from V and 6 bases from J, with 11 bases between. The CDR3 coding sequence is TGTGCCAGTAGGGCAGAGGATTATGAAAAACTGTTTTTT. Amino acids: CASRAEDYEKLFF.

The chain carries TRBV27 and TRBJ1-1; D call uncertain. From germline, CDR1 is MNHEY and CDR2 SMNVEV (reference sequence). Trimming took 1 base from V and 5 from J, leaving 11 bases between them. There are 14 residues in the CDR3. The CDR3 sequence: CASSLFRRDTEAFF. The CDR3 DNA reads TGTGCCAGCAGTTTATTTCGAAGGGATACTGAAGCTTTCTTT.

This clone was seen a few times. This chain uses TRBV18 with TRBJ2-7; 9 nucleotides match TRBD2. The junction had 11 bases not matched to a gene; V was cut back by 1 base and J by 7 bases. CDR1 is KGHSH and CDR2 is LQKENI in the germline V gene. The CDR3 totals 16 residues. Written as DNA, the CDR3 is TGTGCCAGCTCACCACGGACGACAGCGGGAGGAGTTGAGCAGTACTTC. Its translation is CASSPRTTAGGVEQYF.

Note on this clone: Other DNA sequences of this sample code for an identical CDR3. The rearrangement joins TRBV19 to TRBJ1-1; no definite D call. The ends were cut back, 3 bases at V and 1 base at J, with 6 bases in the middle. This CDR3 is built from 13 residues. Germline CDR1 LNHDA, CDR2 SQIVND (reference sequence). CDR3 residues: CASSIVPNTEAFF. CDR3 nucleotide sequence: TGTGCCAGTAGTATTGTTCCGAACACTGAAGCTTTCTTT.

The chain carries TRBV4-3 and TRBJ1-4, with D maybe TRBD1 (5 bases). Germline CDR1 is LGHNA and CDR2 is YSLEER. The CDR3 runs 20 residues. Trimming took off 0 bases at V and 0 bases at J, with 20 bases between the two ends. The CDR3 protein is CASSQDPESRGVATNEKLFF. CDR3 in DNA: TGCGCCAGCAGCCAAGATCCCGAAAGTAGGGGAGTTGCAACTAATGAAAAACTGTTTTTT.

The J gene is TRBJ2-5, the V gene TRBV4-1, with D possibly being TRBD1 (6 bases). CDR1 is MGHRA, CDR2 YSYEKL, per germline. Deletions cut 0 bases from V and 4 bases from J, with 21 bases between. This CDR3 region has 18 residues. CDR3 residues: CASSQDHIPGAVGETQYF. DNA of the CDR3: TGCGCCAGCAGCCAAGACCATATTCCAGGGGCGGTTGGAGAGACCCAGTACTTC.

The chain recombines TRBV7-3 with TRBJ2-6, with 8 bases matching TRBD1. With V trimmed by 4 bases and J by 4 bases, 9 bases remained unmatched. Germline V lookup: CDR1 SGHTA, CDR2 FQGTGA. The CDR3 covers 17 residues. The DNA of the CDR3 is TGTGCCAGCAGCTCCGGACAGGGCGGGTCCGGGGCCAACGTCCTGACTTTC. This sequence encodes CASSSGQGGSGANVLTF.

The rearrangement uses TRBV29-1 and TRBJ1-4, with D unresolved. Between the trimmed V and J ends, which lost 2 bases and 8 bases, there was a span of 3 bases. Germline V gene sequence: CDR1 SQVTM, CDR2 ANQGSEA. The CDR3 extends over 10 amino acids. The CDR3 reads CSVEQEKLFF. In nucleotides, the CDR3 is TGCAGCGTTGAACAGGAAAAACTGTTTTTT.